These 4 T cell receptor beta chains originate from one sample sequenced in a study of radiation and T cells in renal cell carcinoma. The protocol was immunoSEQ multiplex PCR, while the TCRdb copy is restricted to in-frame clones and leaves out a portion. Among about 65,000 clones listed, around 78% were seen once. As to time point: blood 2 weeks post-SBRT. The treatment is: 15 Gy SBRT to primary tumor, nephrectomy 4 weeks later. Sequencing was performed on blood, taken from a patient whose treatment included radiotherapy and nephrectomy. The source is a man aged 60 to 75 with renal cell carcinoma.

V is TRBV4-3 and J is TRBJ2-4; D call uncertain. V was trimmed by 1 base and J by 5 bases, leaving 9 bases between them. The CDR3 is 14 residues long. Looked up from germline, CDR1 is LGHNA and CDR2 is YSLEER. The CDR3 sequence: CASSQGQWENIQYF. CDR3 DNA: TGCGCCAGCAGCCAAGGACAATGGGAAAACATTCAGTACTTC.

The genes are TRBV5-6 and TRBJ1-2; 8 bases agree with TRBD1. The CDR3 is made up of 12 amino acids. V trimming: 3 bases; J trimming: 9 bases; junction bases outside the gene matches: 4. Germline loops: CDR1 SGHDT, CDR2 YYEEEE. In DNA form, the CDR3 reads TGTGCCAGCAGCTGGACAGGGAAAAGCTACACCTTC. It is translated as CASSWTGKSYTF.

The chain combines TRBV19 with TRBJ2-7, with D possibly called TRBD1 or TRBD2 (5 bases each). Germline CDR1 is LNHDA and CDR2 is SQIVND (reference sequence). V was cut by 5 bases and J by 1 base, with 15 bases left in between. This CDR3 region has 15 residues. As DNA, the CDR3 is TGTGCCAGTAGTCCCCGGGACGTCAGATCCTACGAGCAGTACTTC. Its translation: CASSPRDVRSYEQYF.

The chain employs TRBV30 and TRBJ2-5; unclear D gene. The DNA matches TRBJ2-7 better at its end, which makes the J call doubtful. CDR3 length: 12 amino acids. Germline V gene lookup returns CDR1 GTSNPN and CDR2 SVGIG (reference sequence). The CDR3 region is CAWGVAGYEQYF. The CDR3 bases are TGTGCCTGGGGGGTGGCAGGCTACGAGCAGTACTTC.